This paragraph covers one T cell receptor beta chain sequence. Its target is not known. The data were taken from a study of cytomegalovirus exposure and HLA in healthy donors. Regarding the study as a whole: There were 164 TCR beta chains listed as cytomegalovirus-associated.

This CDR3 comprises 15 residues. Germline CDR1 SNHLY, CDR2 FYNNEI. Trimming left V 6 bases short and J 2 bases short, with 15 bases between. Primers included in the PCR were 60 Vbeta and 13 Jbeta primers. Using immunoSEQ multiplex PCR, the repertoire was profiled, and TCRdb retains in-frame clones only, with some absent. The data show 100,000 to 150,000 clones, with 83% seen just once and roughly 4% held by the top ten. This receptor was identified in a woman aged 35 to 49 in good health and CMV-seropositive. The gene calls are TRBV2 and TRBJ2-3; D is undetermined. Sequencing input: PBMCs. CDR3 loop: CASRESAMPTDTQYF. CDR3 bases: TGTGCCAGCAGAGAGAGTGCAATGCCCACAGATACGCAGTATTTT.